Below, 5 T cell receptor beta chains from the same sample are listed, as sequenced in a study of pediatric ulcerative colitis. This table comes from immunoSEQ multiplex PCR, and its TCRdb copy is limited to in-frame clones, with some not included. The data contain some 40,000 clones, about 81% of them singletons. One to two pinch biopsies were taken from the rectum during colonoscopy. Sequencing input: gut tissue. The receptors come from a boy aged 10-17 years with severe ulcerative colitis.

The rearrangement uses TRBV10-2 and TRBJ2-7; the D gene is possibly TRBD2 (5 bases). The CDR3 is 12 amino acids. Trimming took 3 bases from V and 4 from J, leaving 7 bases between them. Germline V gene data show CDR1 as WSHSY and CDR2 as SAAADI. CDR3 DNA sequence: TGCGCCAGCAGTGATACGGGATACGAGCAGTACTTC. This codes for CASSDTGYEQYF.

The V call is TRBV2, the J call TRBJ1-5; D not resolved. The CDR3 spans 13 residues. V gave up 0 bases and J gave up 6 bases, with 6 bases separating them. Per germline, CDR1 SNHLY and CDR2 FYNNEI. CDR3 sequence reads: CASSEAETQPQHF. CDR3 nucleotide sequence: TGTGCCAGCAGTGAAGCGGAGACTCAGCCCCAGCATTTT.

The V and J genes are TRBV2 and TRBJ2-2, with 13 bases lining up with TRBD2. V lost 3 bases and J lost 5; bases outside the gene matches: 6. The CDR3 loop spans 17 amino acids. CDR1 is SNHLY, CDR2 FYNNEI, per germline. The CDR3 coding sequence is TGTGCCAGCAGTGACCCGGGACTAGCGGGGTATACCGGGGAGCTGTTTTTT. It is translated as CASSDPGLAGYTGELFF.

In DNA, the CDR3 is TGTGCCAGCACGACTAGCGCCGATACGCAGTATTTT. Protein: CASTTSADTQYF. The chain combines TRBV2 with TRBJ2-3, with 8 bases aligning to TRBD2. CDR1 and CDR2 from the germline V gene are SNHLY and FYNNEI. V gave up 7 bases and J gave up 6 bases; unmatched junction bases: 3. The CDR3 contains 12 residues. The full variable domain, in which reference TRBV2 and TRBJ2-3 provide the parts outside the CDR3, is EPEVTQTPSHQVTQMGQEVILRCVPISNHLYFYWYRQILGQKVEFLVSFYNNEISEKSEIFDDQFSVERPDGSNFTLKIRSTKLEDSAMYFCASTTSADTQYFGPGTRLTVL.

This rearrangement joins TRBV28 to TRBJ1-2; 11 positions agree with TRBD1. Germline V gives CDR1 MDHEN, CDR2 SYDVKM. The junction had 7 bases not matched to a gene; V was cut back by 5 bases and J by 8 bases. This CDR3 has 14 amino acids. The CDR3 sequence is CASSLDRGHLGYTF. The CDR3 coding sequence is TGTGCCAGCAGTCTGGACAGGGGGCACCTAGGCTACACCTTC.